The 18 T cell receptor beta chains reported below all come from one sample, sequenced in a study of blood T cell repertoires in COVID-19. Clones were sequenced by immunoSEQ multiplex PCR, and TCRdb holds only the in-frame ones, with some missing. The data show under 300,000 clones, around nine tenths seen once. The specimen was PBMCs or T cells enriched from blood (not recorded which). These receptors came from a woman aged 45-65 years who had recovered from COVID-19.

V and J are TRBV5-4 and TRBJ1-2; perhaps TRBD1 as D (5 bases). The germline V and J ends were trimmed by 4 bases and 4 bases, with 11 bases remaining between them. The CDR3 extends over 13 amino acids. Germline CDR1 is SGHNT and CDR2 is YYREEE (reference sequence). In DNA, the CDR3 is TGTGCCAGCAGCCGCGACAGAATCTATGGCTACACCTTC. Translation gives CASSRDRIYGYTF.

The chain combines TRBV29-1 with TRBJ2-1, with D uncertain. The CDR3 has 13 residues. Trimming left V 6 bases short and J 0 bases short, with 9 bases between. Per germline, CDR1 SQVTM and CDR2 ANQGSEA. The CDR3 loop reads CSVLTSSYNEQFF. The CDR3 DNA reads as TGCAGCGTCTTGACTTCCTCCTACAATGAGCAGTTCTTC.

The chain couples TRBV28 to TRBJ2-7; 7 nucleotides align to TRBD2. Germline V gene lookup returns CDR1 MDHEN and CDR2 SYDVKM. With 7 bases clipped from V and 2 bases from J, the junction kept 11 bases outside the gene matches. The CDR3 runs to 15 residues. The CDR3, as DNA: TGTGCCAGCACCTCGCCGTGGGGGGGGGCCTACGAGCAGTACTTC. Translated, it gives CASTSPWGGAYEQYF.

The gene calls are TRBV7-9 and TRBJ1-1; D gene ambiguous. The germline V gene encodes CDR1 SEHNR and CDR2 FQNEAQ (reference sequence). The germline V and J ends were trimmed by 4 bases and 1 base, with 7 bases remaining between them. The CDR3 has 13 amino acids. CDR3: CASSYLQNTEAFF. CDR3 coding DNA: TGTGCCAGCAGCTATTTACAGAACACTGAAGCTTTCTTT. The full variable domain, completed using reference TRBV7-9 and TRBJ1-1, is DTGVSQNPRHKITKRGQNVTFRCDPISEHNRLYWYRQTLGQGPEFLTYFQNEAQLEKSRLLSDRFSAERPKGSFSTLEIQRTEQGDSAMYLCASSYLQNTEAFFGQGTRLTVV.

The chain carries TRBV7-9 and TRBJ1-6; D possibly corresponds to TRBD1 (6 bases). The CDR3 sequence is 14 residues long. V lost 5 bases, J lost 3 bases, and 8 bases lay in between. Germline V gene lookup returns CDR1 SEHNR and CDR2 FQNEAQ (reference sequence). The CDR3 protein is CASSRTDYNSPLHF. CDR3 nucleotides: TGTGCCAGCAGCAGGACAGACTATAATTCACCCCTCCACTTT.

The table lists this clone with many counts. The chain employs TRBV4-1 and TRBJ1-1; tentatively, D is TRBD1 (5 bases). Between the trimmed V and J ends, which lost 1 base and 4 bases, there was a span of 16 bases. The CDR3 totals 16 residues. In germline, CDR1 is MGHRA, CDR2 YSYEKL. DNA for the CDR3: TGCGCCAGCAGCCAAGCAATGGCAGGGCGCTCCACTGAAGCTTTCTTT. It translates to CASSQAMAGRSTEAFF.

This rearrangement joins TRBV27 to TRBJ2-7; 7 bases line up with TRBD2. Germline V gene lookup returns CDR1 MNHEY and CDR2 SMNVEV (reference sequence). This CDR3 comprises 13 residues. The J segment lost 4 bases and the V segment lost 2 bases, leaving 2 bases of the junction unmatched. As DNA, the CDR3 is TGTGCCAGCAGTTTAGTGGGAGGGTACGAGCAGTACTTC. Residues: CASSLVGGYEQYF.

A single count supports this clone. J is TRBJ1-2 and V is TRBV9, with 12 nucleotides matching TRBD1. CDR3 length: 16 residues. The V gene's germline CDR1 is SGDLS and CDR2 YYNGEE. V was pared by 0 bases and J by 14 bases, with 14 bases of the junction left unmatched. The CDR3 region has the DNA TGTGCCAGCAGCGTAGTAGTGGACGGGACAGGGGGCCTGCGGACCTTC. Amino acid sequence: CASSVVVDGTGGLRTF.

The CDR3 loop reads CAIKDIQNTEAFF. CDR3 bases: TGTGCCATTAAGGACATACAAAACACTGAAGCTTTCTTT. V is TRBV10-3 and J is TRBJ1-1, with D perhaps TRBD1 (5 bases). The V gene's germline CDR1 is ENHRY and CDR2 SYGVKD. V lost 9 bases, J lost 2 bases, and 13 bases lay in between. The CDR3 consists of 13 residues.

CDR3 in amino acids: CASSFSRGAFDEQFF. For the CDR3, the DNA is TGTGCCAGCAGCTTTTCCCGGGGGGCGTTTGATGAGCAGTTCTTC. The rearrangement uses TRBV7-6 and TRBJ2-1; a possible D gene is TRBD2 (7 bases). This CDR3 contains 15 residues. Germline assignment: CDR1 SGHVS and CDR2 FNYEAQ. Between the trimmed V and J ends, which lost 3 bases and 8 bases, there was a span of 17 bases.

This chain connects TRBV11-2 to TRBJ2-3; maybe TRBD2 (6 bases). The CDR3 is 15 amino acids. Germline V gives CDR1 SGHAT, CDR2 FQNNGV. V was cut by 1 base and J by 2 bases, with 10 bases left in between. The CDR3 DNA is TGTGCCAGCAGCTTAGTCGGGGGAGTCACAGATACGCAGTATTTT. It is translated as CASSLVGGVTDTQYF.

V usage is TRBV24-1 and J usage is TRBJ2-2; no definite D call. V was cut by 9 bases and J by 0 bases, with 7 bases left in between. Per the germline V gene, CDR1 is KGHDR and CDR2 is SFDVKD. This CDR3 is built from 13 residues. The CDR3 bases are TGTGCCACCGCAACACCGAACACCGGGGAGCTGTTTTTT. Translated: CATATPNTGELFF.

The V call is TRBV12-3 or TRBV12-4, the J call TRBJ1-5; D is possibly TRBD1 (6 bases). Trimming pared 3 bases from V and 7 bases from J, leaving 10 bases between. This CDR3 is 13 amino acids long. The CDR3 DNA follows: TGTGCCAGCAGTTTCCACAGGGCCCAGCCCCAGCATTTT. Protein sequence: CASSFHRAQPQHF.

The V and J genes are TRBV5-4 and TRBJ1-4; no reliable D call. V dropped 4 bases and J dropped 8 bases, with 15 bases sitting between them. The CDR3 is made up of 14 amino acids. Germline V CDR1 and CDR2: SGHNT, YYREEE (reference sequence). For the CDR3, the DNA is TGTGCCAGCAGCCCCGGGCCCAGAGGGGAAAAACTGTTTTTT. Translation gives CASSPGPRGEKLFF.

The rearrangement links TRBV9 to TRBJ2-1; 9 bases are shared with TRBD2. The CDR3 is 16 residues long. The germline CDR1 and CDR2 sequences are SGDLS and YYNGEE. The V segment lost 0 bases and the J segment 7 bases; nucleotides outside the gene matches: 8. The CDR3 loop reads CASSVEGAGGINEQFF. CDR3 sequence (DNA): TGTGCCAGCAGCGTAGAAGGGGCGGGAGGGATAAATGAGCAGTTCTTC.

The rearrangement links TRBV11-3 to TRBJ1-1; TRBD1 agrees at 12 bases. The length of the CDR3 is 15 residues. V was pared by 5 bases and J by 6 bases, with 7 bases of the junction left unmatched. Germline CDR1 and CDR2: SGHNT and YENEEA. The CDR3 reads CASSPGQGAMAEAFF. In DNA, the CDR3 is TGTGCCAGCAGCCCGGGACAGGGGGCAATGGCTGAAGCTTTCTTT.

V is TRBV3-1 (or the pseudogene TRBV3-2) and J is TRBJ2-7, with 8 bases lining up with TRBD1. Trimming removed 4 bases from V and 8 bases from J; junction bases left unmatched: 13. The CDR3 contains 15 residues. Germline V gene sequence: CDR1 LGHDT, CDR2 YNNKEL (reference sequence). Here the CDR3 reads CASSLSGTGLRQQYF. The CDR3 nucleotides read TGTGCCAGCAGCCTCTCCGGGACAGGACTTAGGCAGCAGTACTTC.

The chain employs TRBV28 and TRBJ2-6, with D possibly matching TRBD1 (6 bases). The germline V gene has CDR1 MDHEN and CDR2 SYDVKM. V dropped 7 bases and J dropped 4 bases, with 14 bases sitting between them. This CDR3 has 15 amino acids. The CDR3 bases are TGTGCCAGCAAAGGGGGTTTCGCCGGGGCCAACGTCCTGACTTTC. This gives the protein CASKGGFAGANVLTF.